Listed below are T cell receptor beta chains from one sample, sequenced in a study of blood T cell repertoires in COVID-19. The protocol was immunoSEQ multiplex PCR, while the TCRdb copy is restricted to in-frame clones and leaves out a portion. The profile shows about 260,000 clones, around 89% of them singletons. Sequences were obtained from PBMCs or T cells enriched from blood (not recorded which). The receptors were sampled from a man aged 45-65 years who had been exposed to COVID-19. CDR3s include the opening cysteine and the closing phenylalanine or tryptophan. The D gene is left open where the match is weak. The size entry is marked missing in some rows and otherwise reads once, few, many or a size class.

>TRBJ1-2|TRBD1|TRBV4-1|17|-
CASSQAGTGESDYGYTF
TGCGCCAGCAGCCAAGCCGGGACAGGTGAATCCGACTATGGCTACACCTTC
>TRBJ1-5|-|TRBV18|13|-
CASSPQGDQPQHF
TGTGCCAGCTCACCACAGGGGGATCAGCCCCAGCATTTT
>TRBJ2-3|-|TRBV7-3|16|-
CASSPRGGTSTDTQYF
TGTGCCAGCAGCCCAAGGGGGGGAACTAGCACAGATACGCAGTATTTT
>TRBJ1-1|-|TRBV2|13|-
CASSSNSNTEAFF
TGTGCCAGCAGTTCCAATAGTAACACTGAAGCTTTCTTT
>TRBJ2-7|-|TRBV6-5|12|-
CASSSRGYEQYF
TGTGCCAGCAGCTCGAGAGGCTACGAGCAGTACTTC
>TRBJ1-3|-|TRBV10-3|15|-
CAISATGPPGNTIYF
TGTGCCATCAGTGCTACAGGGCCCCCTGGAAACACCATATATTTT
>TRBJ2-2|-|TRBV7-9|14|once
CASSFREYPGELFF
TGTGCCAGCAGCTTTAGGGAGTACCCCGGGGAGCTGTTTTTT
>TRBJ2-2|TRBD1|TRBV6-1|15|-
CASSETGVGTGELFF
TGTGCCAGCAGTGAAACAGGGGTAGGCACCGGGGAGCTGTTTTTT
>TRBJ1-2|-|TRBV14|12|-
CASSQRNYGYTF
TGTGCCAGCAGCCAGCGGAACTATGGCTACACCTTC
>TRBJ1-1|-|TRBV19|15|-
CASRSAWGGGTEAFF
TGTGCCAGTAGATCCGCGTGGGGGGGTGGTACTGAAGCTTTCTTT
>TRBJ2-7|TRBD2|TRBV11-2|14|-
CASSLAGVPYEQYF
TGTGCCAGCAGTCTAGCGGGGGTCCCCTACGAGCAGTACTTC
>TRBJ1-5|TRBD1|TRBV5-1|13|-
CASSLRGLGPQHF
TGCGCCAGCAGCTTGAGGGGGCTGGGGCCCCAGCATTTT
>TRBJ1-5|TRBD1|TRBV5-1|16|-
CASSLGLQGGGQPQHF
TGCGCCAGCAGCTTGGGCCTACAGGGGGGAGGACAGCCCCAGCATTTT
>TRBJ1-4|-|TRBV6-5|14|-
CASSHGDTREKLFF
TGTGCCAGCTCCCACGGGGACACTCGTGAAAAACTGTTTTTT
>TRBJ2-1|-|TRBV5-1|13|-
CASSSAAYNEQFF
TGCGCCAGCAGCTCCGCAGCCTACAATGAGCAGTTCTTC
>TRBJ2-7|-|TRBV2|13|-
CASSFDTSYEQYF
TGTGCCAGCAGTTTCGACACCTCCTACGAGCAGTACTTC
>TRBJ2-3|TRBD2|TRBV7-9|13|few
CASSLPSGGTPYF
TGTGCCAGCAGCCTACCTAGCGGGGGAACACCTTATTTT
>TRBJ2-2|-|TRBV11-3|13|-
CASSIQGPGELFF
TGTGCCAGCAGCATACAGGGACCCGGGGAGCTGTTTTTT
>TRBJ2-3|TRBD2|TRBV29-1|15|once
CSATPGGQSTDTQYF
TGCAGCGCTACCCCGGGAGGACAAAGCACAGATACGCAGTATTTT
>TRBJ1-1|TRBD1|TRBV7-8|16|-
CASSGLGGGEMTEAFF
TGTGCCAGCAGCGGCCTCGGAGGGGGCGAGATGACTGAAGCTTTCTTT
>TRBJ1-1|-|TRBV11-3|15|-
CASSLPMRGNTEAFF
TGTGCCAGCAGCTTACCAATGCGGGGGAACACTGAAGCTTTCTTT
>TRBJ2-1|-|TRBV11-3|14|-
CASSFGGGYNEQFF
TGTGCCAGCAGCTTTGGGGGCGGTTACAATGAGCAGTTCTTC
>TRBJ2-4|-|TRBV29-1|13|-
CSATGQLTDIQYF
TGCAGCGCCACCGGACAGTTGACGGACATTCAGTACTTC
>TRBJ1-1|TRBD1|TRBV7-8|14|-
CASSKQGASTEAFF
TGTGCCAGCAGCAAACAGGGGGCTTCCACTGAAGCTTTCTTT
>TRBJ2-3|-|TRBV7-3|14|-
CASSLRSGTDTQYF
TGTGCCAGCAGCTTAAGAAGCGGCACAGATACGCAGTATTTT
>TRBJ1-3|-|TRBV27|11|-
CASSRGNTIYF
TGTGCCAGCTCTAGGGGAAACACCATATATTTT
>TRBJ2-7|-|TRBV28|11|-
CASGSVYEQYF
TGTGCCAGCGGCAGTGTTTACGAGCAGTACTTC
>TRBJ1-5|TRBD1|TRBV6-5|14|many
CASRGTGGEQPQHF
TGTGCCAGCAGAGGGACAGGGGGCGAACAGCCCCAGCATTTT
>TRBJ2-5|-|TRBV7-3|14|-
CASSLGGEQETQYF
TGTGCCAGCAGCTTAGGAGGGGAGCAAGAGACCCAGTACTTC